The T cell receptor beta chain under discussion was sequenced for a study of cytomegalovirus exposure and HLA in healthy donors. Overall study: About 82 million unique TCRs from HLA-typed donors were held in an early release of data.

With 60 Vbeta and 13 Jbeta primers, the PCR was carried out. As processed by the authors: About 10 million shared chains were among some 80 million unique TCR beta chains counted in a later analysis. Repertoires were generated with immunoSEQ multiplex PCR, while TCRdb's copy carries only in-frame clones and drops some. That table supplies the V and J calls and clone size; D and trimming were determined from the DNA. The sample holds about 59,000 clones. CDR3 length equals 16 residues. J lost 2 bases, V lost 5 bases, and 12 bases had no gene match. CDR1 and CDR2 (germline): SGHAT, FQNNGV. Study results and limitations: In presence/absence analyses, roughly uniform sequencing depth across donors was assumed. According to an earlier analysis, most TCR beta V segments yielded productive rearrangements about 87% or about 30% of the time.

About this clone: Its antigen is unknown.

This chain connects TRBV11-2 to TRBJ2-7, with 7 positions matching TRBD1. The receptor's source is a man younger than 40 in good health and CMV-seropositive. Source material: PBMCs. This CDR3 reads CASSPAPSGGTYEQYF. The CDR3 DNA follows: TGTGCCAGCAGCCCCGCTCCTTCAGGGGGTACCTACGAGCAGTACTTC.